This T cell receptor (beta chain) was identified during a study of T cell changes during pregnancy in multiple sclerosis. J was trimmed by 0 bases and V by 4 bases; bases with no gene match: 7. This CDR3 comprises 17 residues. TCRdb keeps only in-frame clones here, not all; method: immunoSEQ multiplex PCR. Among 85,000 to 90,000 clones listed, 94% were seen once. Sample: peripheral blood, taken after pregnancy. The receptor's source is a female donor in good health, enrolled as a control in a pregnancy study. The chain combines TRBV23-1 with TRBJ2-1; 9 bases are a match to TRBD1. TRBV23-1 is labeled an ORF, and its function is uncertain. The CDR3: CASSLQGATSSYNEQFF. In nucleotides, the CDR3 is TGCGCCAGCAGTCTACAGGGGGCCACTAGCTCCTACAATGAGCAGTTCTTC.